The rows below give T cell receptor beta chains drawn from one sample of a study of cytomegalovirus exposure and HLA in healthy donors. Assay used: immunoSEQ multiplex PCR; TCRdb lists only in-frame clones, some missing. The sample lists about 100,000 clones, roughly 78% occurring once. The source material was PBMCs. The receptors originated from a young man in good health and CMV-seronegative. Each CDR3 is given with its conserved first and last residue. D genes are given only for firm matches. Clone size is given for some rows only: seen once, a few or many times, or a class if the clone is expanded.

CDR3nt: TGTGCCACCAGCAGAGATCGGAGGGACAGTGGTTCACCCCTCCACTTT; CDR3aa: CATSRDRRDSGSPLHF; v_gene: TRBV15; abundance: -; d_gene: TRBD1; j_gene: TRBJ1-6
CDR3nt: TGTGCCTGGAGTCAAACAGGGGCGCCCCCCAATTCACCCCTCCACTTT; CDR3aa: CAWSQTGAPPNSPLHF; v_gene: TRBV30; abundance: few; d_gene: TRBD1; j_gene: TRBJ1-6
CDR3nt: TGTGCCAGTAGTACCCAGGGACTCAACACGCAGTATTTT; CDR3aa: CASSTQGLNTQYF; v_gene: TRBV19; abundance: -; d_gene: -; j_gene: TRBJ2-3
CDR3nt: TGTGCCAGCAGGCCAGTGATGAACACTGAAGCTTTCTTT; CDR3aa: CASRPVMNTEAFF; v_gene: TRBV6-1; abundance: -; d_gene: -; j_gene: TRBJ1-1
CDR3nt: TGTGCCAGCCCCCGGGGGGACCCGGTCCCCGATGAGCAGTTCTTC; CDR3aa: CASPRGDPVPDEQFF; v_gene: TRBV2; abundance: -; d_gene: TRBD2; j_gene: TRBJ2-1
CDR3nt: TGCGCCAGCAGCTTCGGGACTAGCGGGGGGGCCTTGGATACGCAGTATTTT; CDR3aa: CASSFGTSGGALDTQYF; v_gene: TRBV5-1; abundance: once; d_gene: TRBD2; j_gene: TRBJ2-3
CDR3nt: TGCGCCAGCAGCCTTTGGACAGCTATGAACACTGAAGCTTTCTTT; CDR3aa: CASSLWTAMNTEAFF; v_gene: TRBV5-1; abundance: -; d_gene: -; j_gene: TRBJ1-1
CDR3nt: TGTGCCAGCAGACCCGGGCGTGACAGGCTGTTCTTC; CDR3aa: CASRPGRDRLFF; v_gene: TRBV6-1; abundance: -; d_gene: -; j_gene: TRBJ2-1
CDR3nt: TGCGCCAGCAGCTTCGACATCTACGGCAATGAGCAGTTCTTC; CDR3aa: CASSFDIYGNEQFF; v_gene: TRBV5-1; abundance: -; d_gene: -; j_gene: TRBJ2-1
CDR3nt: TGTGCCAGCTCCTTCGGGCAGTACTTC; CDR3aa: CASSFGQYF; v_gene: TRBV27; abundance: -; d_gene: -; j_gene: TRBJ2-7
CDR3nt: TGTGCCAGCAGTGAAGACGAGGGCGAAGGTAATTCACCCCTCCACTTT; CDR3aa: CASSEDEGEGNSPLHF; v_gene: TRBV25-1; abundance: -; d_gene: -; j_gene: TRBJ1-6
CDR3nt: TGTGCCTGGAGAGGGGGACAGGGTAATTCACCCCTCCACTTT; CDR3aa: CAWRGGQGNSPLHF; v_gene: TRBV30; abundance: few; d_gene: TRBD1; j_gene: TRBJ1-6
CDR3nt: TGTGCCAGCAGTGAAGGACATGCAAGGACTAGCGGGAGGGCCGGAACCGGGGAGCTGTTTTTT; CDR3aa: CASSEGHARTSGRAGTGELFF; v_gene: TRBV6-1; abundance: few; d_gene: TRBD2; j_gene: TRBJ2-2
CDR3nt: TGTGCCATCACCCAAGGTTCCAGGGGGAGCACAGATACGCAGTATTTT; CDR3aa: CAITQGSRGSTDTQYF; v_gene: TRBV10-3; abundance: once; d_gene: TRBD1; j_gene: TRBJ2-3
CDR3nt: TGTGCCAGCAGCCAAGCCCTCAGTGGTAACAATGAGCAGTTCTTC; CDR3aa: CASSQALSGNNEQFF; v_gene: TRBV14; abundance: few; d_gene: -; j_gene: TRBJ2-1
CDR3nt: TGCGCCAGCATCGACAGGGGGGCTTGGTTCTTC; CDR3aa: CASIDRGAWFF; v_gene: TRBV10-2; abundance: -; d_gene: TRBD1; j_gene: TRBJ2-1
CDR3nt: TGTGCCAGCAGCGAAAACTCTCAGGCAGGTCGCCAATTCTTC; CDR3aa: CASSENSQAGRQFF; v_gene: TRBV7-3; abundance: once; d_gene: -; j_gene: TRBJ2-1
CDR3nt: TGCGCCAGCAGCCAAGACGGAGGGAGTGTAACACCCCTCCACTTT; CDR3aa: CASSQDGGSVTPLHF; v_gene: TRBV4-3; abundance: -; d_gene: -; j_gene: TRBJ1-6
CDR3nt: TGTGCCAGCAGCCCACAGGGTGGGGAGACCCAGTACTTC; CDR3aa: CASSPQGGETQYF; v_gene: TRBV7-3; abundance: -; d_gene: -; j_gene: TRBJ2-5
CDR3nt: TGTGCCAGCCGGGGCCAGGGGGTCCCCGGGGAGCTGTTTTTT; CDR3aa: CASRGQGVPGELFF; v_gene: TRBV2; abundance: -; d_gene: TRBD1; j_gene: TRBJ2-2
CDR3nt: TGTGCCAGCAGTGCCCGGACACCGGGTGAGCAGTACTTC; CDR3aa: CASSARTPGEQYF; v_gene: TRBV6-1; abundance: -; d_gene: -; j_gene: TRBJ2-5
CDR3nt: TGTGCCAGCAGCTTGGCTTCTAGCGGAAGACCCTACGAGCAGTACTTC; CDR3aa: CASSLASSGRPYEQYF; v_gene: TRBV5-6; abundance: once; d_gene: TRBD2; j_gene: TRBJ2-7
CDR3nt: TGTGCCAGCAGCCAATCCGGGGGTGATGGCTACACCTTC; CDR3aa: CASSQSGGDGYTF; v_gene: TRBV16; abundance: -; d_gene: -; j_gene: TRBJ1-2
CDR3nt: TGTGCCAGCAGCCTAACAGGAGAATCCTACAATGAGCAGTTCTTC; CDR3aa: CASSLTGESYNEQFF; v_gene: TRBV4-2; abundance: -; d_gene: -; j_gene: TRBJ2-1
CDR3nt: TGTGCCAGCAGCCCCATAGCTAGCGGGCTCTACGAGCAGTACTTC; CDR3aa: CASSPIASGLYEQYF; v_gene: TRBV9; abundance: -; d_gene: TRBD2; j_gene: TRBJ2-7
CDR3nt: TGTGCCACCAGCAGCGCAATGGACAGGAACTATGGCTACACCTTC; CDR3aa: CATSSAMDRNYGYTF; v_gene: TRBV15; abundance: -; d_gene: TRBD1; j_gene: TRBJ1-2
CDR3nt: TGTGCCTACTGGGCGGGGGTTGATGGTCAGCCCCAGCATTTT; CDR3aa: CAYWAGVDGQPQHF; v_gene: TRBV10-3; abundance: -; d_gene: -; j_gene: TRBJ1-5
CDR3nt: TGCGCCAGCAGCCCGGACAGGGGAATGAACACTGAAGCTTTCTTT; CDR3aa: CASSPDRGMNTEAFF; v_gene: TRBV5-1; abundance: -; d_gene: TRBD1; j_gene: TRBJ1-1
CDR3nt: TGTGCCAGCCGCGTTTTGGGGCTAAATGAGCAGTTCTTC; CDR3aa: CASRVLGLNEQFF; v_gene: TRBV27; abundance: -; d_gene: -; j_gene: TRBJ2-1